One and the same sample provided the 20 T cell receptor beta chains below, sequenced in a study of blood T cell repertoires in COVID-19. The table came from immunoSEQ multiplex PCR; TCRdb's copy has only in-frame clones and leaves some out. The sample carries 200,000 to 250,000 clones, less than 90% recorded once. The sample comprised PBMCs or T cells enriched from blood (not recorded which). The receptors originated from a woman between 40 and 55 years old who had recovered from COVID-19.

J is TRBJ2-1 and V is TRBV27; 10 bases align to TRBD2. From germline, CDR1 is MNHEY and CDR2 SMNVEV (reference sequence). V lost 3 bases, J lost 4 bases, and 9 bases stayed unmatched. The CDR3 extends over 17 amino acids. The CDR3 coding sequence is TGTGCCAGCAGTTTTACTAGCGGGATGCGGCGTTACAATGAGCAGTTCTTC. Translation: CASSFTSGMRRYNEQFF.

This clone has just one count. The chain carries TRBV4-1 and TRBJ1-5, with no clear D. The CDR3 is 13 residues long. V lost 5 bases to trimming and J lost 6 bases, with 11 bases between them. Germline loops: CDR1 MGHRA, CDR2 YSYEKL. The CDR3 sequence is CASSIFWSQPQHF. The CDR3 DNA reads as TGCGCCAGCAGCATTTTCTGGAGTCAGCCCCAGCATTTT.

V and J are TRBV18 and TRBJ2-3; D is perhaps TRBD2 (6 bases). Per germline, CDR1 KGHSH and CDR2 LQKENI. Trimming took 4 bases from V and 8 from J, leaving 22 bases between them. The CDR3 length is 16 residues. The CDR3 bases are TGTGCCAGCTCACTGGAGCTCTCCCTCAACGGGGGTACGCAGTATTTT. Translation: CASSLELSLNGGTQYF.

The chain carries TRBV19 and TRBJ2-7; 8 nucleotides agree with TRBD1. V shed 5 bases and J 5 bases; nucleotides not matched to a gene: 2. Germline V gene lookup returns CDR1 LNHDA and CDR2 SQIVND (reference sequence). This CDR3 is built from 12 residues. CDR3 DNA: TGTGCCAGTAGTTCGACAGGGGACGAGCAGTACTTC. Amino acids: CASSSTGDEQYF.

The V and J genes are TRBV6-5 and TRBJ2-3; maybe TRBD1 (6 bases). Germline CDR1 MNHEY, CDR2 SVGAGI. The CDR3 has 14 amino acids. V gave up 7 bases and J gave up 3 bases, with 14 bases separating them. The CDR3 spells CASNQGLVTDTQYF. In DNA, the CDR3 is TGTGCCAGCAACCAGGGGTTAGTAACAGATACGCAGTATTTT.

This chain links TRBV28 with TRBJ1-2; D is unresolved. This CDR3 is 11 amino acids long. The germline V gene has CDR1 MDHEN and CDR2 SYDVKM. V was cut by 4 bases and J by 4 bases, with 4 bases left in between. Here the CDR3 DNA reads TGTGCCAGCAGTTCCCTCTATGGCTACACCTTC. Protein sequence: CASSSLYGYTF.

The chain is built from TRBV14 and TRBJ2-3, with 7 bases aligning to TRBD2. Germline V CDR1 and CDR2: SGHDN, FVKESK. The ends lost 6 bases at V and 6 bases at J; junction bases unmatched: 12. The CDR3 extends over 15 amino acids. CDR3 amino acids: CASRNSGAQRDTQYF. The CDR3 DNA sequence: TGTGCCAGCAGAAACAGCGGGGCCCAGAGGGATACGCAGTATTTT.

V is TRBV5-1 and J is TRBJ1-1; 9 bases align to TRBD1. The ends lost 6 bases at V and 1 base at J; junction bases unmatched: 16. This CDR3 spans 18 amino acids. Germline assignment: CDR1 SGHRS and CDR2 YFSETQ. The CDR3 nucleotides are TGCGCCAGCAACCCATACCCACGAGGACAGGGGACGAACACTGAAGCTTTCTTT. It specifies CASNPYPRGQGTNTEAFF.

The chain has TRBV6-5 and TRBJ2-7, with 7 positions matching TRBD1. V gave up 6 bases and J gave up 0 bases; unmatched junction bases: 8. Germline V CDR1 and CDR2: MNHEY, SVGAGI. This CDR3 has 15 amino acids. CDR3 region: CASSRDRDPSYEQYF. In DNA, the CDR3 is TGTGCCAGCAGCCGTGACAGGGACCCCTCCTACGAGCAGTACTTC.

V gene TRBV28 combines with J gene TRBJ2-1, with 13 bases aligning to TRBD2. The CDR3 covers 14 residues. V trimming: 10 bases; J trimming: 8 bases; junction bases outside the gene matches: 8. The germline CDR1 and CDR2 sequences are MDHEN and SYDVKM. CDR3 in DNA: TGTGCCATCGCCGGGACTAGCGGGATCCATGAGCAGTTCTTC. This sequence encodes CAIAGTSGIHEQFF. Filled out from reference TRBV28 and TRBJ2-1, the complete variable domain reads DVKVTQSSRYLVKRTGEKVFLECVQDMDHENMFWYRQDPGLGLRLIYFSYDVKMKEKGDIPEGYSVSREKKERFSLILESASTNQTSMYLCAIAGTSGIHEQFFGPGTRLTVL.

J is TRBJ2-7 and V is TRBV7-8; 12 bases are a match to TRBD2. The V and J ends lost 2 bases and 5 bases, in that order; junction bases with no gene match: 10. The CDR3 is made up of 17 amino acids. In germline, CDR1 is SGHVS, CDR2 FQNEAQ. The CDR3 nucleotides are TGTGCCAGCAGCTTATCTAGCGGGAGGGCCAGTCCCCACGAGCAGTACGTC. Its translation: CASSLSSGRASPHEQYV.

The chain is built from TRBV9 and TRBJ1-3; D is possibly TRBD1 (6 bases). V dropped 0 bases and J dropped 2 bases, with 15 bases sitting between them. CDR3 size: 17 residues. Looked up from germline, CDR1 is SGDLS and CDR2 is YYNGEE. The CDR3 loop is CASSVALDRDTGNTIYF. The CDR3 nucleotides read TGTGCCAGCAGCGTAGCGTTAGACCGGGACACTGGAAACACCATATATTTT. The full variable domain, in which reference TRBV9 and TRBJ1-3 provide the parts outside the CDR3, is DSGVTQTPKHLITATGQRVTLRCSPRSGDLSVYWYQQSLDQGLQFLIQYYNGEERAKGNILERFSAQQFPDLHSELNLSSLELGDSALYFCASSVALDRDTGNTIYFGEGSWLTVV.

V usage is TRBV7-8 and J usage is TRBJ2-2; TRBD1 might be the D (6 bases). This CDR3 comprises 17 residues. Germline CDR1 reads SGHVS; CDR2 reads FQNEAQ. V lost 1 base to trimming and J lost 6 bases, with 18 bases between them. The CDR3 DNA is TGTGCCAGCAGCTTAGTCATAACAGGGTTCGTCGCCGGGGAGCTGTTTTTT. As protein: CASSLVITGFVAGELFF.

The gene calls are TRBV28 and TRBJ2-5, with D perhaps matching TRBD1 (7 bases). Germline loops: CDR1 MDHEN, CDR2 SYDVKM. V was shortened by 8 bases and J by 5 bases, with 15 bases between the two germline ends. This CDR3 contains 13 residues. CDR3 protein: CASGGGAAETQYF. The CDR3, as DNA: TGTGCCAGCGGAGGGGGCGCGGCGGAGACCCAGTACTTC.

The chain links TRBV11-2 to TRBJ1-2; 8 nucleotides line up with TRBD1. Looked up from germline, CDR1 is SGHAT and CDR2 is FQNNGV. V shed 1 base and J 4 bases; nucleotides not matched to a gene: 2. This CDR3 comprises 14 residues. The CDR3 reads CASSLVQGAYGYTF. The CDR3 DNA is TGTGCCAGCAGCTTAGTTCAGGGGGCCTATGGCTACACCTTC.

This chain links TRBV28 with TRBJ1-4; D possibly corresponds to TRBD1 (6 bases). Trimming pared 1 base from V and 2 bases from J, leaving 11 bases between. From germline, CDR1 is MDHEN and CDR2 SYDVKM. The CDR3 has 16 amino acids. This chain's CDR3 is CASSLSGVGTNEKLFF. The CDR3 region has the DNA TGTGCCAGCAGTTTATCAGGGGTAGGGACTAATGAAAAACTGTTTTTT.

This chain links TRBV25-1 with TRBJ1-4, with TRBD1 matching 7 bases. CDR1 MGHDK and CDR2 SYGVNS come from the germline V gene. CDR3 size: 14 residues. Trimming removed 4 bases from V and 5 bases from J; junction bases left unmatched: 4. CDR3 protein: CASSVPGQNEKLFF. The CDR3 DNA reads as TGTGCCAGCAGTGTCCCGGGACAGAATGAAAAACTGTTTTTT.

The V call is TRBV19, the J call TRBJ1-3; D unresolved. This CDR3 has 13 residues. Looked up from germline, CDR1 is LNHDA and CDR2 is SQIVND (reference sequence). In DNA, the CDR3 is TGTGCAACTCGGGTGCGGGGTGGAAACACCATATATTTT. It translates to CATRVRGGNTIYF.

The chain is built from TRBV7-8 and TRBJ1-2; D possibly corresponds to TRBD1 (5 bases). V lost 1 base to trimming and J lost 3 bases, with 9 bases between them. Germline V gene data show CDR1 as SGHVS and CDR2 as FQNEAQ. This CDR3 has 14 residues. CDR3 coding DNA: TGTGCCAGCAGCTTAGTCGGGACTGACTATGGCTACACCTTC. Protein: CASSLVGTDYGYTF.

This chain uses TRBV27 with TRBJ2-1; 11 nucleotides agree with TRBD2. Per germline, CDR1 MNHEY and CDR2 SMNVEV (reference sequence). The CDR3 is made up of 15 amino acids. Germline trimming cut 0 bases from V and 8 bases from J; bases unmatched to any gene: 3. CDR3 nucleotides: TGTGCCAGCAGTTTATCTGGACTAGCGGGCGATGAGCAGTTCTTC. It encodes CASSLSGLAGDEQFF.